Below, 10 T cell receptor beta chains from the same sample are listed, as sequenced in a study of CD8 T cells in cerebrospinal fluid in Alzheimer's disease. Reprocessing the 10x single-cell sequencing reads, TCRdb reports a single entry for every CDR3 protein and omits DNA. Recorded for this sample: 1,500 to 2,000 distinct CDR3 sequences. Sequencing used cerebrospinal fluid. These receptors originate from a human donor in good health.

Frequency places this clonotype as large. V gene TRBV7-9 combines with J gene TRBJ1-1; TCRdb returns TRBD1, unconfirmable since there is no DNA. Per germline, CDR1 SEHNR and CDR2 FQNEAQ (reference sequence). This CDR3 has 16 amino acids. The CDR3 sequence: CASSILVGTPNTEAFF.

The chain has TRBV10-3 and TRBJ2-2; TCRdb outputs TRBD1, but without DNA this stays unchecked. This CDR3 contains 15 residues. Germline V gene sequence: CDR1 ENHRY, CDR2 SYGVKD. CDR3 sequence reads: CAIKGQGADTGELFF.

This clonotype shows up as medium-sized by frequency. The genes are TRBV7-2 and TRBJ1-1; TCRdb designates TRBD1, a call that cannot be tested without DNA. Germline lookup yields CDR1 SGHTA and CDR2 FQGNSA. This CDR3 has 16 amino acids. CDR3 sequence: CASSLAGDSWNTEAFF.

V is TRBV7-6 and J is TRBJ1-1; TCRdb designates TRBD1, a call that cannot be tested without DNA. This CDR3 comprises 15 residues. Germline lookup yields CDR1 SGHVS and CDR2 FNYEAQ. The CDR3 sequence: CASSLVSGGGTEAFF.

Its frequency marks this clonotype as medium-sized. CDR3 loop: CASSGTVNTGELFF. This chain uses TRBV2 with TRBJ2-2; TCRdb gives TRBD1 as the D gene, but with no DNA this cannot be confirmed. Germline V gives CDR1 SNHLY, CDR2 FYNNEI. The CDR3 covers 14 residues.

This clonotype is deemed medium-sized (0.01 to 0.1%) by its frequency. The CDR3 sequence: CSAYAPDSNQPQHF. The V call is TRBV20-1, the J call TRBJ1-5; with no DNA, the TCRdb D assignment of TRBD1 cannot be verified. The CDR3 sequence is 14 residues long. Per the germline V gene, CDR1 is DFQATT and CDR2 is SNEGSKA (reference sequence).

Frequency places this clonotype as medium-sized (0.01 to 0.1%). The genes are TRBV25-1 and TRBJ1-2; TCRdb outputs TRBD1, but without DNA this stays unchecked. This CDR3 has 15 residues. Germline CDR1 MGHDK, CDR2 SYGVNS. The CDR3 spells CASSSPAGGSPGYTF.

Frequency places this clonotype as medium-sized. The chain combines TRBV2 with TRBJ2-7; the D call from TCRdb, TRBD1, cannot be confirmed without DNA. Germline lookup yields CDR1 SNHLY and CDR2 FYNNEI. This CDR3 contains 13 residues. CDR3 in amino acids: CATSDRGGDEQYF.

Judged by frequency, this clonotype is medium-sized (0.01 to 0.1%). The chain carries TRBV6-5 and TRBJ2-2; TCRdb's assignment of TRBD1 cannot be checked, as there is no DNA. From germline, CDR1 is MNHEY and CDR2 SVGAGI. The CDR3 is 16 amino acids. This chain's CDR3 is CASSYRTGGRTGELFF.

According to its frequency, this clonotype is medium-sized (0.01 to 0.1%). The rearrangement uses TRBV6-1 and TRBJ2-4; TCRdb's D call, TRBD1, is unchecked because there is no DNA. CDR3 size: 17 residues. Germline V gene lookup returns CDR1 MNHNS and CDR2 SASEGT. CDR3 residues: CASSGYRGQGAKNIQYF.